This T cell receptor (beta chain) appears in the sequencing data of a study of shared T cell receptors in the human thymus. Some clones are missing from TCRdb's copy, which holds only in-frame ones; the method was immunoSEQ multiplex PCR. The sample records hundreds of thousands of clones, 80% to 90% being singletons. Germline assignment: CDR1 SGHRS and CDR2 YFSETQ. This CDR3 comprises 15 residues. Trimming took 5 bases from V and 8 from J; bases not matched to a gene: 14. This clone was observed once. This sample was shared with a second study, whose subject was human thymus T cells. That work adds: Seemingly biased V and J gene usage marked thymic and blood repertoires.

The sequence derives from a boy younger than two with a congenital heart defect. The gene calls are TRBV5-1 and TRBJ1-2; 8 nucleotides match TRBD1. Sequenced sample: thymocytes. This CDR3 reads CASSPTGTGQRGYTF. CDR3 nucleotides: TGCGCCAGCAGTCCCACCGGGACAGGCCAGAGAGGCTACACCTTC.